A single sample is the source of the 17 T cell receptor beta chains below, sequenced in a study of blood T cell repertoires in COVID-19. Sequenced by immunoSEQ multiplex PCR; TCRdb stores in-frame clones only, minus some. The data show 250,000 to 350,000 clones, with roughly 83% seen just once and more than 1.2% held by the top ten. Source material: peripheral blood. These TCRs come from a human donor with COVID-19, enrolled during active disease. The donor label of this sample is uncertain.

The chain couples TRBV7-2 to TRBJ1-1, with 7 bases lining up with TRBD1. This CDR3 region has 15 residues. The germline CDR1 and CDR2 sequences are SGHTA and FQGNSA. V was pared by 5 bases and J by 2 bases, with 8 bases of the junction left unmatched. CDR3 residues: CASSIDRVTNTEAFF. The CDR3 nucleotides are TGTGCCAGCAGCATCGACAGGGTGACAAACACTGAAGCTTTCTTT.

CDR3 bases: TGTGCCAGCAGTATTAGGGAAGGAAATGGGGGGTACAATGAGCAGTTCTTC. It yields the protein CASSIREGNGGYNEQFF. V gene TRBV7-9 combines with J gene TRBJ2-1, with D perhaps matching TRBD2 (6 bases). The CDR3 length is 17 residues. V shed 6 bases and J shed 4 bases, with 22 bases lying between them. Germline-derived CDR1 and CDR2 are SEHNR and FQNEAQ (reference sequence).

This chain links TRBV27 with TRBJ2-7; 8 positions agree with TRBD2. The CDR3 covers 16 residues. V dropped 2 bases and J dropped 5; count of bases not matched to a gene: 11. Germline lookup yields CDR1 MNHEY and CDR2 SMNVEV (reference sequence). CDR3 sequence: CASSLKWGTRSHEQYF. In nucleotides, the CDR3 is TGTGCCAGCAGTTTAAAATGGGGGACTAGATCACACGAGCAGTACTTC.

V is TRBV5-1 and J is TRBJ2-2, with a tentative D call TRBD2 (6 bases). There are 16 residues in the CDR3. CDR1 is SGHRS and CDR2 is YFSETQ in the germline V gene. Trimming pared 1 base from V and 10 bases from J, leaving 20 bases between. CDR3 sequence: CASSLRGAPEREELFF. CDR3 nucleotide sequence: TGCGCCAGCAGCTTGCGCGGGGCACCGGAGCGTGAGGAGCTGTTTTTT.

The chain has TRBV10-3 and TRBJ1-1; D is unclear. Trimming removed 5 bases at V and 5 bases at J, with 15 bases between. This CDR3 comprises 14 residues. Looked up from germline, CDR1 is ENHRY and CDR2 is SYGVKD. For the CDR3, the DNA is TGTGCCATCAGTAACGGCGGGTCCGGGACTGAAGCTTTCTTT. It translates to CAISNGGSGTEAFF.

This chain uses TRBV12-5 with TRBJ1-1; D unresolved. Trimming removed 3 bases from V and 6 bases from J, with 8 bases in between. This CDR3 is built from 12 residues. Germline V gives CDR1 LGHNT, CDR2 FRNRAP. This CDR3 is CASGFAGSEAFF. CDR3 coding DNA: TGTGCTAGTGGTTTCGCGGGTTCTGAAGCTTTCTTT.

The chain employs TRBV7-9 and TRBJ2-7; 14 bases fit TRBD2. V dropped 4 bases and J dropped 5; count of bases not matched to a gene: 13. The CDR3 totals 18 residues. Germline V gene data show CDR1 as SEHNR and CDR2 as FQNEAQ (reference sequence). The CDR3 here is CASSSTGTSGRYNNEQYF. The CDR3 bases are TGTGCCAGCAGCTCGACCGGGACTAGCGGGAGATATAACAACGAGCAGTACTTC.

The V call is TRBV9, the J call TRBJ2-7; 11 bases align to TRBD2. Germline V lookup: CDR1 SGDLS, CDR2 YYNGEE. The V segment lost 3 bases and the J segment 2 bases; nucleotides outside the gene matches: 4. The CDR3 sequence is 15 residues long. CDR3 protein: CASSARLAGTYEQYF. CDR3 nucleotide sequence: TGTGCCAGCAGCGCCCGACTAGCGGGAACCTACGAGCAGTACTTC.

This clone came up a few times. The chain has TRBV11-2 and TRBJ1-5, with D possibly being TRBD1 (6 bases). Germline CDR1 and CDR2: SGHAT and FQNNGV. V shed 8 bases and J shed 3 bases, with 11 bases lying between them. CDR3 length: 13 amino acids. In nucleotides, the CDR3 is TGTGCCAGCGGGGGGGGCGTCAATCAGCCCCAGCATTTT. Translated: CASGGGVNQPQHF.

V is TRBV5-6 and J is TRBJ1-1; TRBD1 agrees at 7 bases. Looked up from germline, CDR1 is SGHDT and CDR2 is YYEEEE. V gave up 1 base and J gave up 1 base; unmatched junction bases: 1. The CDR3 loop spans 14 amino acids. This chain's CDR3 is CASSLRQGNTEAFF. CDR3 DNA sequence: TGTGCCAGCAGCTTGCGACAGGGGAACACTGAAGCTTTCTTT.

The J gene is TRBJ1-2, the V gene TRBV27; D may be TRBD1 (6 bases). Germline V gene sequence: CDR1 MNHEY, CDR2 SMNVEV (reference sequence). This CDR3 region has 14 residues. V shed 4 bases and J shed 6 bases, with 15 bases lying between them. The CDR3 is CASSSTDRVDGYTF. The CDR3, as DNA: TGTGCCAGCAGTTCTACGGACAGAGTGGATGGCTACACCTTC.

The DNA of the CDR3 is TGTGCCAGCCATGGACAGGGCTGGTACAATGAGCAGTTCTTC. As protein: CASHGQGWYNEQFF. This sequence joins TRBV2 and TRBJ2-1; 8 bases line up with TRBD1. This CDR3 comprises 14 residues. Germline CDR1 reads SNHLY; CDR2 reads FYNNEI. Trimming cost V 8 bases and J 4 bases; bases outside gene matches: 7.

This chain links TRBV28 with TRBJ2-1; a weak D match, TRBD2 (5 bases). Germline CDR1 is MDHEN and CDR2 is SYDVKM. Trimming cost V 4 bases and J 13 bases, with 14 bases left between them. The CDR3 is 12 residues long. CDR3 nucleotides: TGTGCCAGCAGTTCCGATCCCGGGAACCAGTTCTTC. As protein: CASSSDPGNQFF. Filled out from reference TRBV28 and TRBJ2-1, the complete variable domain reads DVKVTQSSRYLVKRTGEKVFLECVQDMDHENMFWYRQDPGLGLRLIYFSYDVKMKEKGDIPEGYSVSREKKERFSLILESASTNQTSMYLCASSSDPGNQFFGPGTRLTVL.

The J gene is TRBJ2-1, the V gene TRBV7-9; TRBD2 agrees at 10 bases. Germline-derived CDR1 and CDR2 are SEHNR and FQNEAQ (reference sequence). V shed 3 bases and J 6 bases; nucleotides not matched to a gene: 17. The CDR3 is made up of 19 amino acids. CDR3 region: CASSFLRRTSGVDSNEQFF. As DNA, the CDR3 is TGTGCCAGCAGCTTCTTGCGCCGTACTAGCGGGGTGGATTCCAATGAGCAGTTCTTC.

This rearrangement joins TRBV4-1 to TRBJ1-2; 7 bases fit TRBD1. Unmatched junction bases numbered 6, after V lost 2 bases and J lost 12 bases. This CDR3 is 12 amino acids long. Germline-derived CDR1 and CDR2 are MGHRA and YSYEKL. CDR3 DNA: TGCGCCAGCAGCCAACGGACAGGCGGTCACACCTTC. It codes for CASSQRTGGHTF.

V and J are TRBV7-9 and TRBJ2-2; 11 bases agree with TRBD2. CDR3 length equals 17 residues. V was clipped by 4 bases and J by 3 bases; unmatched bases: 7. Germline assignment: CDR1 SEHNR and CDR2 FQNEAQ (reference sequence). CDR3 nucleotides: TGTGCCAGCAGCTCCTTAGCGGGAGGGGTGGACACCGGGGAGCTGTTTTTT. This sequence encodes CASSSLAGGVDTGELFF.

The chain carries TRBV27 and TRBJ2-6; 10 nucleotides agree with TRBD2. V trimming: 3 bases; J trimming: 0 bases; junction bases outside the gene matches: 5. Germline V gene data show CDR1 as MNHEY and CDR2 as SMNVEV (reference sequence). The CDR3 spans 18 residues. The CDR3 sequence is CASSLSSGRISGANVLTF. CDR3 nucleotide sequence: TGTGCCAGCAGTTTGTCTAGCGGGAGAATCTCTGGGGCCAACGTCCTGACTTTC.